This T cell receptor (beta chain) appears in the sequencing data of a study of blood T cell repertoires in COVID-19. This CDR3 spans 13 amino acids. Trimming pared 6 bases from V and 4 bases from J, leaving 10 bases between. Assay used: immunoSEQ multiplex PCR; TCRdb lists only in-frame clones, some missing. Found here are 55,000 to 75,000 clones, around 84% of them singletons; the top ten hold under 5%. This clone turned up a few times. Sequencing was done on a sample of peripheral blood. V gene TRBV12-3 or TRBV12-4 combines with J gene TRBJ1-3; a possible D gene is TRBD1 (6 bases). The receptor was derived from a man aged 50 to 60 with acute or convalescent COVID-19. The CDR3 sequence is CASRQGQGNTIYF. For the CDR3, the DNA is TGTGCCAGCAGACAAGGACAGGGAAACACCATATATTTT.